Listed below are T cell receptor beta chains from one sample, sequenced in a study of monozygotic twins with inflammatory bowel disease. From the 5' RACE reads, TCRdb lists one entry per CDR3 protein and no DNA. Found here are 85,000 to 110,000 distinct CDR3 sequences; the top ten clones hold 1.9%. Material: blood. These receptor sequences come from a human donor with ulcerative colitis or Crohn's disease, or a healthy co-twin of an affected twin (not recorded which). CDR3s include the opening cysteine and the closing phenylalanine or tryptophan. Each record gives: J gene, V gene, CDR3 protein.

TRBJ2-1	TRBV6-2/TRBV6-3	CASSYSGAYRAGTPPRFNEQFF
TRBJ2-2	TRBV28	CASSLVTGTHTGELFF
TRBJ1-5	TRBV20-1	CSAIVGTRTNQPQHF
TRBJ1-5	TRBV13	CASSLTVRDNQPQHF
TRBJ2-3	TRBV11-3	CASSLDRGDTQYF
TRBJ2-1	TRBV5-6	CASSLGLIEQFF
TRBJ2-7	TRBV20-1	CSARSSGTVTYEQYF
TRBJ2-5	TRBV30	CAWSVKSPPETQYF
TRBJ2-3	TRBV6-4	CASSVAGGTDTQYF
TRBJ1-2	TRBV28	CASIPTGGYGYTF
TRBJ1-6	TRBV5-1	CASSPRAGHNSPLHF
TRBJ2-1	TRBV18	CASSPPDTRQFF
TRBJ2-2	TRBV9	CASSEVTGGPTGELFF
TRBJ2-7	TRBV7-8	CASSPRSGGGYEQYF
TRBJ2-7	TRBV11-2	CASSLERPSGRMGYEQYF
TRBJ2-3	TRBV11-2	CASSPLVNSPTDTQYF